This paragraph reports one T cell receptor (beta chain). Its antigen is as yet unknown. The data were obtained in a study of CD4 T cells in relation to SARS-CoV-2 and coronaviruses. Study details: PBMCs were cultured with antigen for roughly nine days before TCR beta sequencing.

Clones were sequenced by immunoSEQ multiplex PCR, and TCRdb holds only the in-frame ones, with some missing. The data contain over 15,000 clones, 82% of them seen just once; the ten biggest clones take up about 31%. The unexposed donors gave CD4+ T cells in about 2010-2019, prior to COVID-19. Isolation of CD4+ T cells took place after about eleven days in culture. Unexposed-donor CD4+ T cells were probed with SARS-CoV-2 S/N and four cold-coronavirus spikes, cells permitting. Study-wide findings and caveats: Approximately 65% of donors had memory CD4+ clonotypes crossrecognizing SARS-CoV-2 and common cold coronavirus spike. Compared with monoreactive clones, crossreactive clones showed significantly weaker SARS-CoV-2 expansion.

The receptor was isolated from a human donor in good health. Material: CD4+ T cells from PBMCs, cultured in vitro.

The CDR3 sequence: CASSARQGSTGELFF. CDR3 coding DNA: TGTGCCAGTAGTGCAAGACAGGGGTCCACCGGGGAGCTGTTTTTT. The chain joins TRBV19 to TRBJ2-2, with 8 bases aligning to TRBD1. V shed 5 bases and J 4 bases; nucleotides not matched to a gene: 6. CDR1 LNHDA and CDR2 SQIVND come from the germline V gene (reference sequence). The CDR3 is made up of 15 amino acids.